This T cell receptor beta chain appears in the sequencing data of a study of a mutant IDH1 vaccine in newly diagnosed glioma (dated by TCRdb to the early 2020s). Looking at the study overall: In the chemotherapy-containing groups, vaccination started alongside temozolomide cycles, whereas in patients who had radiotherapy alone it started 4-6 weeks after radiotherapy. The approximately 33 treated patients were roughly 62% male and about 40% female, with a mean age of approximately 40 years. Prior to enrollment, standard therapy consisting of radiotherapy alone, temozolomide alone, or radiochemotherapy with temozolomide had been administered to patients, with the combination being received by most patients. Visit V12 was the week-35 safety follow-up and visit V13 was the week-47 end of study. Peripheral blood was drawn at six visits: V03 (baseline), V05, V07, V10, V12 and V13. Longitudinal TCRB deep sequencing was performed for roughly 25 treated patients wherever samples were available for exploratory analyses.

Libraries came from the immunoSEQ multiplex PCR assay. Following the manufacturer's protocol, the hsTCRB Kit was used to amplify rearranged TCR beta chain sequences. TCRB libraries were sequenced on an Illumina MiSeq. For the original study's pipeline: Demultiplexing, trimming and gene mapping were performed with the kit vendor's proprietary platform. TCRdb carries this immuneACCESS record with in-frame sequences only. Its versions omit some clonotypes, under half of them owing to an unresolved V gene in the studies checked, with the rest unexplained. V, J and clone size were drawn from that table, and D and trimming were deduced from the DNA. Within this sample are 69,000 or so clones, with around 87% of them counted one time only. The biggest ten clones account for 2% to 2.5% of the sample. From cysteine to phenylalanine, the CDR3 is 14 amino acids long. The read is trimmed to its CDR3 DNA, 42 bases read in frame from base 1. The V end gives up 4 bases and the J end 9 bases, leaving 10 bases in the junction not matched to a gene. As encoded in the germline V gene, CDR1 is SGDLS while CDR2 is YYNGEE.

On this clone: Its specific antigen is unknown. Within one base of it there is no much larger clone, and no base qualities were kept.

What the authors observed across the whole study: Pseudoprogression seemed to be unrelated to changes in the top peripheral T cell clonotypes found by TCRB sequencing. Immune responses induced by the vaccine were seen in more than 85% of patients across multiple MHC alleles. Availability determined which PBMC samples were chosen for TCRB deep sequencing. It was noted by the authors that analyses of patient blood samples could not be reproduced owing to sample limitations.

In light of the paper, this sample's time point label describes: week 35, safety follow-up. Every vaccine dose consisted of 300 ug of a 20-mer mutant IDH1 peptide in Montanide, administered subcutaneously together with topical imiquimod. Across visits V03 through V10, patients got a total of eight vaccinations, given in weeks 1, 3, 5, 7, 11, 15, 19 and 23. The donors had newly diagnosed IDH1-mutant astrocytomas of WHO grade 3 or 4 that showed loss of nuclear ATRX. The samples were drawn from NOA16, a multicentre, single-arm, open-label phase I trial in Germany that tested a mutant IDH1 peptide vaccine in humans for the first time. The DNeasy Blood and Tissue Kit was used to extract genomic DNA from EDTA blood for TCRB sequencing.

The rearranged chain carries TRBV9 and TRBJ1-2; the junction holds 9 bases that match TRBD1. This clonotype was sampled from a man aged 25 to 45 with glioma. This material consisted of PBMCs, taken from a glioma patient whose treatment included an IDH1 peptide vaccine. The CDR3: CASSTGQGSYSYTF. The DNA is TGTGCCAGCAGCACGGGACAGGGAAGTTACAGCTACACCTTC.